This T cell receptor (beta chain) was identified during a study of T cell responses to AZD1222 COVID-19 vaccine. On this clone itself: Other DNA sequences of this sample code for an identical CDR3.

The data were produced by immunoSEQ multiplex PCR, yet TCRdb's version contains in-frame clones alone and is incomplete. The repertoire holds about 110,000 clones, around 88% seen once, with about 6% in the top ten. With V trimmed by 1 base and J by 3 bases, 2 bases remained unmatched. Germline CDR1 and CDR2: MNHEY and SVGAGI. CDR3 length: 14 residues. The chain uses TRBV6-5 and TRBJ2-7; TRBD1 matches 8 bases. The specimen comprised peripheral blood, sampled 28 days after the second AZD1222 dose. This receptor was obtained from an adult who received the AZD1222 COVID-19 vaccine. The chain's CDR3 is CASSYLGQGYEQYF. In DNA form, the CDR3 reads TGTGCCAGCAGTTACTTAGGACAGGGCTACGAGCAGTACTTC.